This record covers a single T cell receptor (beta chain). The PCR ran on 60 Vbeta and 13 Jbeta primers. Only in-frame clones appear in the TCRdb table, and some are missing; sequencing was by immunoSEQ multiplex PCR. The sample lists some 140,000 clones, approximately 77% seen once, with over 1.3% in the top ten. This sample is part of a study of cytomegalovirus exposure and HLA in healthy donors. This CDR3 has 16 residues. The V segment lost 1 base and the J segment 5 bases; nucleotides outside the gene matches: 7. Germline V gene lookup returns CDR1 LGHNA and CDR2 YSLEER. Nominally healthy donors were sampled, though unrecorded immune exposures were likely.

The chain links TRBV4-3 to TRBJ2-5; 10 bases align to TRBD2. This receptor was identified in a woman aged 40-49 years in good health and CMV-seronegative. Source material: PBMCs. The CDR3 reads CASSQGSSGGEETQYF. The CDR3 DNA reads TGCGCCAGCAGCCAAGGGTCTAGCGGGGGTGAGGAGACCCAGTACTTC.